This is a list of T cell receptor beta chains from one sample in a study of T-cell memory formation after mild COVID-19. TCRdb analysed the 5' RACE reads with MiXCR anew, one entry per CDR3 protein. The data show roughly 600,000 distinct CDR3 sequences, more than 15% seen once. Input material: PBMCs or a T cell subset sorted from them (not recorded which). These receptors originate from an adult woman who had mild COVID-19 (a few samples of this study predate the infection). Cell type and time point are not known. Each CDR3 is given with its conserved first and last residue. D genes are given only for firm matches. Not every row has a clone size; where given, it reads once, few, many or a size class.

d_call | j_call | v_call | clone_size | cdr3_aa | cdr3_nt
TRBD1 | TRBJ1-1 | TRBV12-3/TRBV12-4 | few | CASSFRNRGAAFF | TGTGCCAGCAGTTTTCGAAACAGGGGGGCAGCTTTCTTT
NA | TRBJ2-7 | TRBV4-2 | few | CASSWLSELLGGPQPYEQYF | TGTGCCAGCAGCTGGCTGTCGGAACTCCTAGGAGGACCGCAACCCTACGAGCAGTACTTC
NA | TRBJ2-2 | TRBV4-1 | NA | CASNSALTVSNTGELFF | TGCGCCAGCAATTCGGCCCTAACGGTATCGAACACCGGGGAGCTGTTTTTT
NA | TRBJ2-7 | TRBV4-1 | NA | CASSQNPLSYEQYF | TGCGCCAGCAGCCAAAATCCTCTTTCCTACGAGCAGTACTTC
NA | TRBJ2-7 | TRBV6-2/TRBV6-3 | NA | CASSVSGTSGEQYF | TGTGCCAGCAGTGTCTCCGGGACCAGTGGCGAGCAGTACTTC
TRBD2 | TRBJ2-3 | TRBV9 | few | CASSDLKRGGTDTQYF | TGTGCCAGCAGCGACTTAAAGCGGGGGGGCACAGATACGCAGTATTTT
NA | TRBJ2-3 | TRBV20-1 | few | CSKLGPGVDTQYF | TGCAGCAAGCTTGGACCGGGGGTAGATACGCAGTATTTT
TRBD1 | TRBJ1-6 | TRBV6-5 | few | CASSYYQGAQSPLHF | TGTGCCAGCAGTTATTACCAGGGGGCTCAATCACCCCTCCACTTT
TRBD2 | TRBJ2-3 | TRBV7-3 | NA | CASSLTRLAGGPATDTQYF | TGTGCCAGCAGCTTAACGAGGCTAGCGGGAGGGCCCGCAACAGATACGCAGTATTTT
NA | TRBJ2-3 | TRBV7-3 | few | CASSLSPSPGDDTQYF | TGTGCCAGCAGCTTAAGTCCCTCACCGGGAGATGATACGCAGTATTTT
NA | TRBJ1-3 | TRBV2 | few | CASNPHLSGNTIYF | TGTGCCAGCAATCCCCACCTCTCTGGAAACACCATATATTTT
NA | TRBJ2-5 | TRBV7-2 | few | CASSAGYQETQYF | TGTGCCAGCAGTGCAGGGTACCAAGAGACCCAGTACTTC
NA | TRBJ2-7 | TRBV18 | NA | CASSPRGWEQYF | TGTGCCAGCTCACCGAGGGGTTGGGAGCAGTACTTC
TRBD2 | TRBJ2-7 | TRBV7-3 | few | CASSPESGRPLDEQYF | TGTGCCAGCAGCCCGGAAAGCGGGAGGCCCCTCGACGAGCAGTACTTC
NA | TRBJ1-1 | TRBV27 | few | CASSSLWAGAEAFF | TGTGCCAGCAGTTCATTATGGGCAGGGGCTGAAGCTTTCTTT
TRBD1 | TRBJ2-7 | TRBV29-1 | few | CSVDSAGGNLYEQYF | TGCAGCGTTGATTCGGCAGGGGGCAACCTCTACGAGCAGTACTTC
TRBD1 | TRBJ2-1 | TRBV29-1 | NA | CSVEGQGRYNEQFF | TGCAGCGTGGAGGGACAGGGTCGCTACAATGAGCAGTTCTTC
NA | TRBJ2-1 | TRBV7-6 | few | CASSATGVYYNEQFF | TGTGCCAGCAGCGCGACGGGAGTTTACTACAATGAGCAGTTCTTC
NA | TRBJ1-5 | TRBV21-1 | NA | CASSSSWTARNQPQHF | TGTGCCAGCAGCTCTAGCTGGACAGCCCGCAATCAGCCCCAGCATTTT
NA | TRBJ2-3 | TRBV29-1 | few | CSVEWDISDTQYF | TGCAGCGTTGAGTGGGACATCTCTGATACGCAGTATTTT
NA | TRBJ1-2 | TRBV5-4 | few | CASSSDVGGYTF | TGTGCCAGCAGCTCGGACGTTGGTGGCTACACCTTC
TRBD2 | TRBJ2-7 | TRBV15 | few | CATSTRILAGGGYEQYF | TGTGCCACCAGCACAAGGATTCTAGCGGGAGGAGGGTACGAGCAGTACTTC
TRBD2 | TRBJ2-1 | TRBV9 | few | CASSSYSGRAEDEQFF | TGTGCCAGCAGCTCCTATAGCGGGAGGGCCGAGGATGAGCAGTTCTTC
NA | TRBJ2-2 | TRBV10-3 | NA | CAIGSTGLEAGELFF | TGTGCCATCGGATCTACAGGGTTGGAGGCCGGGGAGCTGTTTTTT
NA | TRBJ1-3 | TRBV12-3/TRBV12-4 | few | CASSSYQGNTIYF | TGTGCCAGCAGTTCATATCAGGGTAACACCATATATTTT
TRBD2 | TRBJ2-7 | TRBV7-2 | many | CASSLAGLAGEEQYF | TGTGCCAGCAGCTTAGCAGGACTAGCGGGAGAAGAGCAGTACTTC
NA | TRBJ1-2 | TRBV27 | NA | CASSQRGGLYGYTF | TGTGCCAGCAGTCAGCGGGGGGGACTCTATGGCTACACCTTC
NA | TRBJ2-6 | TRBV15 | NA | CATSNSGDSGANVLTF | TGTGCCACCAGCAACTCGGGGGACTCTGGGGCCAACGTCCTGACTTTC
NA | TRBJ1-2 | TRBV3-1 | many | CASSQDIRYGYTF | TGTGCCAGCAGCCAAGATATACGCTATGGCTACACCTTC
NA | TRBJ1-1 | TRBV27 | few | CASSLSPRWAAEAFF | TGTGCCAGCAGTTTATCTCCTCGTTGGGCGGCTGAAGCTTTCTTT
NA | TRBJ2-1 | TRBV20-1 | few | CSARDVNRDVIYEQFF | TGCAGTGCTAGAGATGTAAACAGGGACGTAATCTATGAGCAGTTCTTC